This record looks at one TCR beta chain sequence and its context. The sample originates from a study of blood T cell repertoires in COVID-19. Study details: COVID-19 samples from acute and convalescent phases originated in the United States, Italy and Spain. T cells, B-cell-depleted T cells, or PBMCs supplied cDNA or gDNA.

How the authors handled the data: Nucleated cell counts were estimated from reference gene primer amplification. Repertoires were generated with immunoSEQ multiplex PCR, while TCRdb's copy carries only in-frame clones and drops some. V and J calls and clone size follow that table, whereas D and trimming were derived from the DNA. The profile shows roughly 170,000 clones, under 90% of them singletons. With V trimmed by 0 bases and J by 9 bases, 0 bases remained unmatched. The CDR3 extends over 13 amino acids. Looked up from germline, CDR1 is SGHKS and CDR2 is YYEKEE (reference sequence). The TCR was taken from a human donor in a cohort sampled during active COVID-19. V gene TRBV5-5 combines with J gene TRBJ1-6, with TRBD1 matching 7 bases. The specimen was peripheral blood. The CDR3 sequence: CASSLGDSSPLHF. The CDR3 coding sequence is TGTGCCAGCAGCTTGGGGGACAGTTCACCCCTCCACTTT.